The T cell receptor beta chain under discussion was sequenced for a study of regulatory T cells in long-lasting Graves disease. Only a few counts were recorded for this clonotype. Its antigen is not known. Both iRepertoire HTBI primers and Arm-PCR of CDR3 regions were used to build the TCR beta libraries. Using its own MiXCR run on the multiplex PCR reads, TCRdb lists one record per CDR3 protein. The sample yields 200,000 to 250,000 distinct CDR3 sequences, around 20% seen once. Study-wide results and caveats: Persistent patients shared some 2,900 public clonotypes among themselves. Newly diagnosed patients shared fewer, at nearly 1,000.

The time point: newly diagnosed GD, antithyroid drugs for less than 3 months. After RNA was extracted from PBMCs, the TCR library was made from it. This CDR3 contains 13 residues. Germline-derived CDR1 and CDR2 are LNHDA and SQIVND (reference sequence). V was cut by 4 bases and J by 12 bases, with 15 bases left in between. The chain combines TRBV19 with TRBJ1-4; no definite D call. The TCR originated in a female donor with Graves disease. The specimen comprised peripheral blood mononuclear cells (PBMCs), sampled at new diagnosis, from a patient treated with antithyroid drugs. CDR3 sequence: CASSRKVREELFF. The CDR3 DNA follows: TGTGCCAGTAGTAGGAAAGTCCGAGAGGAACTGTTTTTT.